This T cell receptor beta chain was sequenced in a study of blood T cell repertoires in COVID-19. The CDR3 length is 13 residues. After removal of 6 bases from V and 14 bases from J, the junction contained 10 bases not matched to a gene. From germline, CDR1 is SNHLY and CDR2 FYNNEI. The authors' processing: Quantification of nucleated cells was approximated via reference gene primer amplification. Libraries were prepared by immunoSEQ multiplex PCR; TCRdb keeps only in-frame clonotypes and omits some of them. That table supplies the V and J calls and clone size; D and trimming were determined from the DNA. The data show roughly 100,000 clones, with about 80% seen just once and around 20% held by the top ten.

The V call is TRBV2, the J call TRBJ1-4, with TRBD1 matching over 9 bases. Sequencing was carried out using peripheral blood. The source of this sequence is a human donor in a cohort sampled during active COVID-19. CDR3 sequence: CASRGTGYFGLFF. The DNA for the CDR3 is TGTGCCAGCAGAGGGACAGGGTACTTTGGGCTGTTTTTT.